Described below is a single TCR beta chain sequence and its context. No antigen is known for it. This entry comes from a study of beta chain features in type 1 diabetes. Overall study context: Sorted cells examined across all samples numbered roughly 99,000,000. Whole-study findings and limits: The study found fewer insertions and more deletions at VDJ junctions in type 1 diabetes patients.

What was sequenced were expressed TCRB transcripts, since all of the isolated RNA had been reverse transcribed. The data were produced by immunoSEQ multiplex PCR, yet TCRdb's version contains in-frame clones alone and is incomplete. Here the sample spans a few hundred thousand clones, less than 35% being singletons. Purity exceeding 95% was reached by all sorted populations. The germline CDR1 and CDR2 sequences are KGHSH and LQKENI. The CDR3 has 15 residues. The germline V and J ends were trimmed by 3 bases and 1 base, with 12 bases remaining between them. The rearrangement links TRBV18 to TRBJ1-1; unclear D gene. The source material was central memory CD4+ T cells from blood. The receptor's source is a man in his thirties or forties in good health. Here the CDR3 reads CASSPISTGNTEAFF. As DNA, the CDR3 is TGTGCCAGCTCACCGATCTCGACTGGGAACACTGAAGCTTTCTTT.